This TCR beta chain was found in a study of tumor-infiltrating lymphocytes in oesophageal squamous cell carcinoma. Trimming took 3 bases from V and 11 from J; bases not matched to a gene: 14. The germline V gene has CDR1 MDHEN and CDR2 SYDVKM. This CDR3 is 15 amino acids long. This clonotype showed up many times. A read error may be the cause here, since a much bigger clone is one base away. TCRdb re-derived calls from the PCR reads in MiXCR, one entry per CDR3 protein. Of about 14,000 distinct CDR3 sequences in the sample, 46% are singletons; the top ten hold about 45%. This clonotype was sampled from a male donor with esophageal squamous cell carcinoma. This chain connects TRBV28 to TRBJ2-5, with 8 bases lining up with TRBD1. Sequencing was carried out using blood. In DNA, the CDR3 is TGTGCCAGCAGTTTCTCAGGGGGCGACTACAATGAGCAGTACTTC. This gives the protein CASSFSGGDYNEQYF.